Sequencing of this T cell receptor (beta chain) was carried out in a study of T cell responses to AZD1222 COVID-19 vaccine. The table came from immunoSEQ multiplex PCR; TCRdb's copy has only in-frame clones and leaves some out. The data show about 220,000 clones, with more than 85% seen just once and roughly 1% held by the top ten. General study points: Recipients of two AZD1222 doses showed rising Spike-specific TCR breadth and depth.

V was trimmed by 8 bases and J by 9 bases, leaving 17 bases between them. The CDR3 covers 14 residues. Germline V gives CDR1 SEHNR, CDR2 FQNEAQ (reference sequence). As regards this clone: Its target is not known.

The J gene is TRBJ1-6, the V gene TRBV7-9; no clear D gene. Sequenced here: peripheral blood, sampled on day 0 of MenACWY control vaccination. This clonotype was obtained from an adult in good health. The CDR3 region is CASSPTPVSSPLHF. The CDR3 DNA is TGTGCCAGCTCCCCTACTCCCGTGAGTTCACCCCTCCACTTT.